The clone carrying this T cell receptor (beta chain) was picked up a small number of times. The entry originates in a study of identical twins. A single record per CDR3 protein comes from TCRdb applying MiXCR to the 5' RACE reads. The repertoire consists of 550,000 to 800,000 distinct CDR3 sequences, with around 7.4% occurring once and the leading ten covering 1.5% to 2%. V was pared by 5 bases and J by 0 bases, with 10 bases between. The CDR3 sequence is 14 residues long. Per the germline V gene, CDR1 is DFQATT and CDR2 is SNEGSKA (reference sequence). This same sample was also part of a study on yellow fever vaccine responses in identical twins.

The clonotype originates from a woman under 30 in good health. The source material was PBMCs. The chain employs TRBV20-1 and TRBJ1-4; D not resolved. In DNA, the CDR3 is TGCAGTGCTCCTTACAGTGCAACTAATGAAAAACTGTTTTTT. It is translated as CSAPYSATNEKLFF.